The 27 T cell receptor beta chains below all came from one sample that was sequenced in a study of T cell responses to AZD1222 COVID-19 vaccine. The method was immunoSEQ multiplex PCR; TCRdb's version includes in-frame clones alone and lacks a portion of them. The sample yields 150,000 to 200,000 clones, approximately 92% seen once. This material consisted of peripheral blood, taken on day 0 of AZD1222 vaccination. The receptors here all came from an adult in good health.

This chain links TRBV4-2 with TRBJ2-7, with 7 bases that match TRBD1. Per the germline V gene, CDR1 is LGHNA and CDR2 is YNFKEQ. CDR3 length: 15 residues. The V segment lost 0 bases and the J segment 7 bases; nucleotides outside the gene matches: 9. The CDR3 region is CASSQDKGGASEQYF. For the CDR3, the DNA is TGTGCCAGCAGCCAAGATAAAGGGGGCGCGTCGGAGCAGTACTTC.

This clone was recorded only once. This rearrangement joins TRBV4-1 to TRBJ1-1; D is uncertain. V lost 5 bases and J lost 1, with 5 bases in between. The CDR3 length is 12 residues. Per germline, CDR1 MGHRA and CDR2 YSYEKL. In DNA form, the CDR3 reads TGCGCCAGCAGCTACACGAACACTGAAGCTTTCTTT. Its translation is CASSYTNTEAFF.

J is TRBJ1-2 and V is TRBV4-2, with TRBD1 matching over 7 bases. The CDR3 consists of 16 residues. J gave up 6 bases and V 0 bases, and 10 bases lay outside the gene matches. Germline V gives CDR1 LGHNA, CDR2 YNFKEQ. The DNA for the CDR3 is TGTGCCAGCAGCCAAGAGGAAACAGGGGCGGCCGATGGCTACACCTTC. It yields the protein CASSQEETGAADGYTF.

This clone has a single count. The rearrangement uses TRBV19 and TRBJ1-6; D unresolved. The V gene lost 8 bases and the J gene lost 10 bases, with 6 bases spanning the gap. Germline V CDR1 and CDR2: LNHDA, SQIVND (reference sequence). CDR3 length: 10 residues. The CDR3 reads CASWRSPLHF. CDR3 sequence (DNA): TGTGCCAGTTGGCGGTCACCCCTCCACTTT.

CDR3 nucleotide sequence: TGTGCCAGCAGCCTACTGACAGGGGCAGAGACCCAGTACTTC. It specifies CASSLLTGAETQYF. V is TRBV3-1 (or the pseudogene TRBV3-2) and J is TRBJ2-5, with TRBD1 matching over 8 bases. The germline CDR1 and CDR2 sequences are LGHDT and YNNKEL (reference sequence). V trimming: 4 bases; J trimming: 4 bases; junction bases outside the gene matches: 5. The CDR3 is 14 residues long.

The V call is TRBV6-2 or TRBV6-3, the J call TRBJ2-7; D assignment may be TRBD1 or TRBD2 (6 bases each). The V gene's germline CDR1 is MNHEY and CDR2 SVGEGT. This CDR3 has 12 residues. V gave up 2 bases and J gave up 10 bases, with 12 bases separating them. The CDR3 bases are TGTGCCAGCAGTTACGGTGAGGGGGGTCAGTACTTC. Its protein product is CASSYGEGGQYF.

The V call is TRBV12-3 or TRBV12-4, the J call TRBJ1-2; D ambiguous. V lost 5 bases, J lost 0 bases, and 4 bases lay in between. The CDR3 loop spans 12 amino acids. DNA of the CDR3: TGTGCCAGCAGTCCGACTAACTATGGCTACACCTTC. Translation gives CASSPTNYGYTF.

This chain joins TRBV30 and TRBJ1-1, with D possibly being TRBD1 (6 bases). The germline V gene encodes CDR1 GTSNPN and CDR2 SVGIG (reference sequence). Trimming removed 5 bases at V and 2 bases at J, with 15 bases between. This CDR3 has 14 residues. CDR3 DNA sequence: TGTGCCTGGGAGGGGGGGAGACTCAACACTGAAGCTTTCTTT. It translates to CAWEGGRLNTEAFF. Complete variable domain (other parts from reference TRBV30 and TRBJ1-1): SQTIHQWPATLVQPVGSPLSLECTVEGTSNPNLYWYRQAAGRGLQLLFYSVGIGQISSEVPQNLSASRPQDRQFILSSKKLLLSDSGFYLCAWEGGRLNTEAFFGQGTRLTVV.

With regard to this clone: This specimen includes other DNA sequences encoding the same CDR3. The chain links TRBV5-1 to TRBJ2-1; D call uncertain. V lost 2 bases and J 7 bases, leaving 16 bases between the germline ends. CDR3 length: 15 amino acids. The V gene's germline CDR1 is SGHRS and CDR2 YFSETQ. The CDR3 here is CASSFSVSSNNEQFF. The CDR3 DNA reads TGCGCCAGCAGCTTTTCGGTCAGCTCCAATAATGAGCAGTTCTTC.

The V call is TRBV6-5, the J call TRBJ1-2; no clear D. The CDR3 is made up of 12 amino acids. Germline lookup yields CDR1 MNHEY and CDR2 SVGAGI. Trimming left V 4 bases short and J 6 bases short, with 9 bases between. The CDR3 coding sequence is TGTGCCAGCAGTTCCCAGGTCCATGGCTACACCTTC. As protein: CASSSQVHGYTF.

The chain has TRBV30 and TRBJ1-3; D is unclear. The CDR3 contains 15 residues. Trimming took 5 bases from V and 2 from J, leaving 16 bases between them. The germline CDR1 and CDR2 sequences are GTSNPN and SVGIG (reference sequence). CDR3 nucleotides: TGTGCCTGGGCCAGAGGGTTGGTGGCTGGAAACACCATATATTTT. It specifies CAWARGLVAGNTIYF.

The V and J genes are TRBV12-5 and TRBJ1-1; no clear D gene. The V gene lost 6 bases and the J gene lost 1 base, with 9 bases spanning the gap. CDR3 length: 13 residues. Germline lookup yields CDR1 LGHNT and CDR2 FRNRAP. CDR3 protein: CASGLVTNTEAFF. Written as DNA, the CDR3 is TGTGCTAGTGGCCTCGTGACGAACACTGAAGCTTTCTTT. Full variable domain (outside the CDR3, taken from reference TRBV12-5 and TRBJ1-1): DARVTQTPRHKVTEMGQEVTMRCQPILGHNTVFWYRQTMMQGLELLAYFRNRAPLDDSGMPKDRFSAEMPDATLATLKIQPSEPRDSAVYFCASGLVTNTEAFFGQGTRLTVV.

This clone has a single count. Here the CDR3 reads CASSPPPAAVNTEAFF. The CDR3 DNA sequence: TGTGCCAGCAGCCCACCACCAGCAGCCGTGAACACTGAAGCTTTCTTT. The J gene is TRBJ1-1, the V gene TRBV7-2; D is undetermined. Trimming took off 5 bases at V and 0 bases at J, with 16 bases between the two ends. CDR1 and CDR2 from the germline V gene are SGHTA and FQGNSA. The length of the CDR3 is 16 residues.

The J gene is TRBJ1-5, the V gene TRBV5-5, with unresolved D. Germline V CDR1 and CDR2: SGHKS, YYEKEE (reference sequence). Trimming took 7 bases from V and 0 from J, leaving 17 bases between them. This CDR3 is 16 amino acids long. The CDR3 sequence is CASGDIPQYSNQPQHF. The DNA for the CDR3 is TGTGCCAGCGGCGACATCCCCCAATATAGCAATCAGCCCCAGCATTTT.

The V call is TRBV19, the J call TRBJ1-6; 9 nucleotides agree with TRBD1. V lost 5 bases, J lost 8 bases, and 10 bases stayed unmatched. The CDR3 has 16 amino acids. The V gene's germline CDR1 is LNHDA and CDR2 SQIVND (reference sequence). CDR3 DNA sequence: TGTGCCAGTAGTTTGTTCGGGACAGGGAACGATTCACCCCTCCACTTT. Encoded protein: CASSLFGTGNDSPLHF.

The V gene is TRBV24-1, the J gene TRBJ1-1; 10 bases map to TRBD1. The germline gives CDR1 KGHDR, CDR2 SFDVKD. Germline trimming cut 8 bases from V and 3 bases from J; bases unmatched to any gene: 2. This CDR3 contains 13 residues. The CDR3 spells CATKGTGDTEAFF. The CDR3 DNA reads TGTGCCACCAAGGGGACAGGGGACACTGAAGCTTTCTTT.

The chain employs TRBV7-2 and TRBJ1-6; D uncertain. Germline-derived CDR1 and CDR2 are SGHTA and FQGNSA. The germline V and J ends were trimmed by 1 base and 3 bases, with 16 bases remaining between them. The CDR3 is 18 residues long. This chain's CDR3 is CASSLEGGRHVYNSPLHF. The DNA of the CDR3 is TGTGCCAGCAGCTTAGAGGGTGGGCGGCACGTCTATAATTCACCCCTCCACTTT. Full variable domain (rest looked up from reference TRBV7-2 and TRBJ1-6): GAGVSQSPSNKVTEKGKDVELRCDPISGHTALYWYRQSLGQGLEFLIYFQGNSAPDKSGLPSDRFSAERTGGSVSTLTIQRTQQEDSAVYLCASSLEGGRHVYNSPLHFGNGTRLTVT.

The V and J genes are TRBV24-1 and TRBJ2-2; 7 bases match TRBD2. V lost 4 bases to trimming and J lost 6 bases; unmatched junction nucleotides: 1. Germline assignment: CDR1 KGHDR and CDR2 SFDVKD. CDR3 length: 13 residues. The CDR3 sequence: CATSEGGAGELFF. DNA for the CDR3: TGTGCCACCAGTGAGGGGGGGGCCGGGGAGCTGTTTTTT.

The rearrangement uses TRBV13 and TRBJ2-1; TRBD1 aligns across 7 bases. Germline CDR1 PRHDT, CDR2 FYEKMQ (reference sequence). The CDR3 is made up of 16 amino acids. Germline trimming cut 4 bases from V and 7 bases from J; bases unmatched to any gene: 13. This CDR3 reads CASSSHWGPGGNEQFF. CDR3 nucleotides: TGTGCCAGCAGCTCACATTGGGGCCCAGGGGGAAATGAGCAGTTCTTC.

The CDR3 nucleotides read TGCGCCAGCAGCCAAGATAACCTATACCAAGAGACCCAGTACTTC. It is translated as CASSQDNLYQETQYF. The rearrangement links TRBV4-3 to TRBJ2-5; D gene unclear. Germline V gene data show CDR1 as LGHNA and CDR2 as YSLEER. V was trimmed by 0 bases and J by 0 bases, leaving 8 bases between them. The CDR3 runs to 15 residues.

This chain links TRBV25-1 with TRBJ2-7, with D unresolved. V was clipped by 7 bases and J by 4 bases, with 14 bases between them. The CDR3 has 13 residues. CDR1 and CDR2 from the germline V gene are MGHDK and SYGVNS. In nucleotides, the CDR3 is TGTGCCAGCACGGACGCAAACCTTTACGAGCAGTACTTC. The encoded protein is CASTDANLYEQYF.

The CDR3 region is CAGGSGANVLTF. The CDR3 nucleotides read TGTGCAGGAGGCTCTGGGGCCAACGTCCTGACTTTC. The V call is TRBV18, the J call TRBJ2-6, with a possible D match to TRBD2 (5 bases). The CDR3 is 12 residues long. Germline-derived CDR1 and CDR2 are KGHSH and LQKENI.

This chain connects TRBV6-5 to TRBJ1-6, with 10 bases fitting TRBD1. There are 14 residues in the CDR3. The V segment lost 10 bases and the J segment 9 bases; nucleotides outside the gene matches: 9. CDR1 is MNHEY, CDR2 SVGAGI, per germline. Here the CDR3 DNA reads TGTGCCACCTACGAGGGGACAGGGGTTTCACCCCTCCACTTT. Residues: CATYEGTGVSPLHF.

The V call is TRBV7-9, the J call TRBJ1-4; a weak D match, TRBD1 (5 bases). Trimming removed 2 bases at V and 6 bases at J, with 13 bases between. There are 15 residues in the CDR3. Germline values: CDR1 SEHNR, CDR2 FQNEAQ (reference sequence). CDR3 coding DNA: TGTGCCAGCAGCTTATTTTCCCCGGGGGATGAAAAACTGTTTTTT. As protein: CASSLFSPGDEKLFF. The whole variable domain, filled in from reference TRBV7-9 and TRBJ1-4, reads DTGVSQNPRHKITKRGQNVTFRCDPISEHNRLYWYRQTLGQGPEFLTYFQNEAQLEKSRLLSDRFSAERPKGSFSTLEIQRTEQGDSAMYLCASSLFSPGDEKLFFGSGTQLSVL.

CDR3 residues: CASSLSGTVNTEAFF. DNA for the CDR3: TGTGCCAGCAGCCTTTCCGGGACGGTGAACACTGAAGCTTTCTTT. The chain links TRBV9 to TRBJ1-1; the D gene is possibly TRBD1 (5 bases). This CDR3 is built from 15 residues. Trimming stripped 4 bases from V and 0 bases from J, with 13 bases between. Germline V gene sequence: CDR1 SGDLS, CDR2 YYNGEE.

This chain uses TRBV19 with TRBJ1-5; unclear D gene. With 6 bases removed from V and 0 bases from J, the gap between germline ends came to 6 bases. Germline values: CDR1 LNHDA, CDR2 SQIVND (reference sequence). This CDR3 has 13 residues. As DNA, the CDR3 is TGTGCCAGTAGGAGGTATAGCAATCAGCCCCAGCATTTT. It translates to CASRRYSNQPQHF.

This chain uses TRBV5-1 with TRBJ2-7; 13 bases align to TRBD2. V dropped 2 bases and J dropped 4; count of bases not matched to a gene: 0. Germline CDR1 SGHRS, CDR2 YFSETQ. CDR3 size: 14 residues. CDR3 nucleotide sequence: TGCGCCAGCAGCTTACTAGCGGGAGGGTACGAGCAGTACTTC. It specifies CASSLLAGGYEQYF.